Listed below are T cell receptor beta chains from one sample, sequenced in a study of T cells in localized non-small cell lung cancer. Assay: immunoSEQ multiplex PCR; the TCRdb copy retains only in-frame clones and omits some. This table has approximately 150,000 clones, roughly nine tenths appearing once. The sequencing used peripheral blood, collected before any cancer treatment. The origin of the receptors is a female donor of 60 years or more with stage I lung adenocarcinoma. Both conserved end residues are part of each CDR3. D genes are given only for firm matches. Only some rows state a clone size, as once, few, many or a class for expanded clones.

CDR3 DNA	CDR3 protein	D gene	V gene	J gene	clone size
TGTGCCAGCAGTGAACAGAATGCTAACTATGGCTACACCTTC	CASSEQNANYGYTF	.	TRBV6-1	TRBJ1-2	.
TGTGCCAGCCGGATACAGACGCAAGAGACCCAGTACTTC	CASRIQTQETQYF	.	TRBV28	TRBJ2-5	.
TGTGCCAGCAGCTTAGCGCTCCTGGAGCGGGAGCTGTTTTTT	CASSLALLERELFF	.	TRBV7-9	TRBJ2-2	.
TGTGCCAGCAGTCACTACGGACTAGCGGGAGTTATCGAAGAGACCCAGTACTTC	CASSHYGLAGVIEETQYF	TRBD2	TRBV11-1	TRBJ2-5	.
TGTGCCAGCTCACCGGAGGCCTACAATGAGCAGTTCTTC	CASSPEAYNEQFF	.	TRBV18	TRBJ2-1	once
TGTGCCAGCACGTTAAGGGTTGGGGCCAACGTCCTGACTTTC	CASTLRVGANVLTF	.	TRBV7-3	TRBJ2-6	.
TGTGCCAGCAGTTTGGCCGGGACAGGGTCCCTCGGCGAGCAGTACTTC	CASSLAGTGSLGEQYF	TRBD1	TRBV28	TRBJ2-7	.
TGTGCCACCAGCAGGGGTTTAGCGGGAGGGGAGCAAGAGACCCAGTACTTC	CATSRGLAGGEQETQYF	TRBD2	TRBV15	TRBJ2-5	.
TGTGCCAGCAGCCAATATGACTTGGGGGAGCAGTACTTC	CASSQYDLGEQYF	.	TRBV6-6	TRBJ2-7	.
TGCGCCAGCAGCTTTCAGGACGCCATATATTTT	CASSFQDAIYF	.	TRBV5-1	TRBJ1-3	.
TGTGCCTCGGAGAGTGGAGATACGCAGTATTTT	CASESGDTQYF	.	TRBV10-3	TRBJ2-3	.
TGTGCCAGCAGCGCCGAAGGCTACGAGCAGTACTTC	CASSAEGYEQYF	.	TRBV11-3	TRBJ2-7	.
TGTGCCAGCAGATCCGGGACAGATTTTCAGCCCCAGCATTTT	CASRSGTDFQPQHF	TRBD1	TRBV6-6	TRBJ1-5	.
TGTGCCAGCAGAAAGACAGGGGGGGGGCAGTACACCTTC	CASRKTGGGQYTF	TRBD1	TRBV6-1	TRBJ1-2	.
TGCGCCAGCAGCGTGACTAGCGGGAGTAACAATGAGCAGTTCTTC	CASSVTSGSNNEQFF	TRBD2	TRBV5-1	TRBJ2-1	.
TGCGCCAGCAGTCCATCGAACACCGGGGAGCTGTTTTTT	CASSPSNTGELFF	.	TRBV4-1	TRBJ2-2	.
TGCGCCAGCAGCTTTGGTCTAGCGGGATTCACCGGGGAGCTGTTTTTT	CASSFGLAGFTGELFF	TRBD2	TRBV5-1	TRBJ2-2	.
TGCGCCAGCACCCCTAATAGCGGGAGTTACGAGCAGTACTTC	CASTPNSGSYEQYF	TRBD2	TRBV4-1	TRBJ2-7	.
TGCAGCGTTCGATATCTCCCCGGGAATGAGCAGTTCTTC	CSVRYLPGNEQFF	.	TRBV29-1	TRBJ2-1	.
TGTGCCAGTAGTTTTGGACAGGGTTACACAGATACGCAGTATTTT	CASSFGQGYTDTQYF	TRBD1	TRBV19	TRBJ2-3	.
TGTGCCAGATCCCCTGGAGGGAGCTCCTACGAGCAGTACTTC	CARSPGGSSYEQYF	.	TRBV2	TRBJ2-7	.
TGTGCCAGCAGCTTAGGAGCACAGCGTTACGAGCAGTACTTC	CASSLGAQRYEQYF	.	TRBV7-9	TRBJ2-7	.
TGTGCCAGCAGTGTCCGGGCTAGCACAGATACGCAGTATTTT	CASSVRASTDTQYF	.	TRBV2	TRBJ2-3	.
TGTGCCAGCAGTACCGGTATTGGTGAGCAGTTCTTC	CASSTGIGEQFF	.	TRBV25-1	TRBJ2-1	.
TGTGCCAGCAGTTCCCTCTACCCTGGGGGGGATACGCAGTATTTT	CASSSLYPGGDTQYF	.	TRBV27	TRBJ2-3	.
TGTGCCACCTCCCCCTTGGGAAGGGTCGTGTACAATGAGCAGTTCTTC	CATSPLGRVVYNEQFF	.	TRBV11-2	TRBJ2-1	.
TGTGCCAAGCCGCCTAGAGGAGATACGCAGTATTTT	CAKPPRGDTQYF	.	TRBV27	TRBJ2-3	few
TGTGCCAGCAGCGCAAATACGTTGGGCACTGAAGCTTTCTTT	CASSANTLGTEAFF	.	TRBV9	TRBJ1-1	.
TGTGCCAGCAGCCCGCGACAGGGCTCCTACAATGAGCAGTTCTTC	CASSPRQGSYNEQFF	TRBD1	TRBV11-1	TRBJ2-1	.
TGTGCCAGCAGCGACCAGGTAGCGGGATATACCAATGAGCAGTTCTTC	CASSDQVAGYTNEQFF	TRBD2	TRBV9	TRBJ2-1	.
TGTGCCAGCAGTTTACCCCTCCAGCGTACGTTATACGAGCAGTACTTC	CASSLPLQRTLYEQYF	.	TRBV28	TRBJ2-7	.
TGCGCCAGCAGCTTTGCTTCCGGGACAGGGCCCCAGCATTTT	CASSFASGTGPQHF	TRBD1	TRBV5-1	TRBJ1-5	.
TGTGCCAGCAGTGATCAGGGGTTCCAGTACTTC	CASSDQGFQYF	.	TRBV6-1	TRBJ2-5	.
TGCGCCAGCAGCTTCATTGGACTAGCGGGAGTTTACAATGAGCAGTTCTTC	CASSFIGLAGVYNEQFF	TRBD2	TRBV5-1	TRBJ2-1	.
TGTGCCAGCAGTAGGGCCGGGACTAGCGGTTACGAGCAGTACTTC	CASSRAGTSGYEQYF	TRBD2	TRBV27	TRBJ2-7	.
TGCGCCAGCAGTGAAGCGGGAGGGCCTCCCTACGAGCAGTACTTC	CASSEAGGPPYEQYF	TRBD2	TRBV10-2	TRBJ2-7	.
TGTGCCAGCAGCCCCGGACAACTAAGGGCGGATGAGCAGTTCTTC	CASSPGQLRADEQFF	.	TRBV11-2	TRBJ2-1	.
TGTGCCAGCAGCCCGGTTGTAGGACAGGCCTATGGCTACACCTTC	CASSPVVGQAYGYTF	TRBD1	TRBV7-3	TRBJ1-2	few
TGTGCCAGCAGCCCCTGGGGACCGAGGTCCTACGAGCAGTACTTC	CASSPWGPRSYEQYF	.	TRBV5-6	TRBJ2-7	.
TGTGCCAGCAGGCCCCTTGACGGGTACACTGAAGCTTTCTTT	CASRPLDGYTEAFF	.	TRBV27	TRBJ1-1	.
TGCGCCAGCAAAAATCTCCTATACAGCACAGATACGCAGTATTTT	CASKNLLYSTDTQYF	.	TRBV5-1	TRBJ2-3	.
TGTGCCAGCAGTTTCGGACAGGCCCCCTACGAGCAGTACTTC	CASSFGQAPYEQYF	TRBD1	TRBV27	TRBJ2-7	.
TGTGCCAGCAGAATGGGTCCAGCCCAAAATGAAAAACTGTTTTTT	CASRMGPAQNEKLFF	.	TRBV2	TRBJ1-4	.
TGTGCCAGCAGTCCTGGGACTAGCGGGACCCCCTACGAGCAGTACTTC	CASSPGTSGTPYEQYF	TRBD2	TRBV5-4	TRBJ2-7	.
TGTGCCAGCCGCCGGGACAGGGTAACAGATACGCAGTATTTT	CASRRDRVTDTQYF	TRBD1	TRBV2	TRBJ2-3	.
TGTGCCAGAGACTCGGGGCAACCGAAGAGAACTGAAGCTTTCTTT	CARDSGQPKRTEAFF	.	TRBV30	TRBJ1-1	many
TGTGCCAGCAGGAACACGGGGACAGGGTACGGCTACACCTTC	CASRNTGTGYGYTF	TRBD1	TRBV6-6	TRBJ1-2	once
TGTGCCAGCAGGGGTTATCAGCCCCAGCATTTT	CASRGYQPQHF	.	TRBV27	TRBJ1-5	.
TGTGCCAGCTCCAGCAATTATTACGAGCAGTACTTC	CASSSNYYEQYF	.	TRBV2	TRBJ2-7	.
TGCAGCGTCCTAGGGAGGGGGGGAGAAAAACTGTTTTTT	CSVLGRGGEKLFF	.	TRBV29-1	TRBJ1-4	few
TGTGCCAGCAGCTTTTTCTCTAAGAACACTGAAGCTTTCTTT	CASSFFSKNTEAFF	.	TRBV5-6	TRBJ1-1	.
TGTGCCATCAGCCCTTCGTCCGGTGGCGGGGAGCTGTTTTTT	CAISPSSGGGELFF	.	TRBV10-3	TRBJ2-2	.
TGTGCCAGCAGTGACCCTAGCGGTCTAGATACGCAGTATTTT	CASSDPSGLDTQYF	TRBD2	TRBV6-4	TRBJ2-3	.
TGTGCCAGCAGTTGGTCCGGTGGGAATCAGCCCCAGCATTTT	CASSWSGGNQPQHF	.	TRBV11-2	TRBJ1-5	.